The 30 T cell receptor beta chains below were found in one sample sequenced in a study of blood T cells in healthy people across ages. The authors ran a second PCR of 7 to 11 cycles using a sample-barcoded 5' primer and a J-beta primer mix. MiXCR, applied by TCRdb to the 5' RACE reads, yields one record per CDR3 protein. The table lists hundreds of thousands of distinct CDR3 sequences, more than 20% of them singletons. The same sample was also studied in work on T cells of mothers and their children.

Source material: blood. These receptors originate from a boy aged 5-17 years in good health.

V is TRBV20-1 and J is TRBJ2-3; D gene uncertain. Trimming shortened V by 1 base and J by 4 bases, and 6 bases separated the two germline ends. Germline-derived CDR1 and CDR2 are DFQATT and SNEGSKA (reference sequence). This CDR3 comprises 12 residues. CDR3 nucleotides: TGCAGTGCTAGAGTTCGTTCAGATACGCAGTATTTT. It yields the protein CSARVRSDTQYF.

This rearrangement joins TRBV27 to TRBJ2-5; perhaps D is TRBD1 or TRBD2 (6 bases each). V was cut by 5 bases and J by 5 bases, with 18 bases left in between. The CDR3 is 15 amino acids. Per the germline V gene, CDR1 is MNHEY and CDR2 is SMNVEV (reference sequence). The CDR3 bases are TGTGCCAGCAGTCTAGGTTGGGGGGCGCCGGAGACCCAGTACTTC. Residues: CASSLGWGAPETQYF.

The CDR3 spells CAISETAGTGPRETQYF. CDR3 DNA: TGTGCCATCAGCGAAACGGCCGGGACAGGGCCGCGGGAGACCCAGTACTTC. The V call is TRBV10-3, the J call TRBJ2-5, with TRBD1 identical over 9 bases. Trimming removed 6 bases from V and 5 bases from J; junction bases left unmatched: 16. This CDR3 region has 17 residues. Per germline, CDR1 ENHRY and CDR2 SYGVKD.

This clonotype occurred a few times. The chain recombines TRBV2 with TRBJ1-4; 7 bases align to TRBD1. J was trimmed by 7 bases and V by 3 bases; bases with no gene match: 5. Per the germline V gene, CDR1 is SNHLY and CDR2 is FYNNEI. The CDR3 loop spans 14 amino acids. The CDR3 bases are TGTGCCAGCAGTGAGACAGGGATTGCTGAAAAACTGTTTTTT. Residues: CASSETGIAEKLFF.

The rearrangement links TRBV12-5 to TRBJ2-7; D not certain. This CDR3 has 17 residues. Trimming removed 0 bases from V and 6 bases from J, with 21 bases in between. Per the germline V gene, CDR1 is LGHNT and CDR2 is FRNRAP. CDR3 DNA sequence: TGTGCTAGTGGTTTGGTACTATTCTCCTACGAGCAGTTCGAGCAGTACTTC. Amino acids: CASGLVLFSYEQFEQYF.

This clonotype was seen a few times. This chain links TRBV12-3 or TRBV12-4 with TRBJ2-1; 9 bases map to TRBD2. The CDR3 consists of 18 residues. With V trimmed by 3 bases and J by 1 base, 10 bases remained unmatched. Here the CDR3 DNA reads TGTGCCAGCAGTTTTGGGGCGGGAGGGCCGAGGTCCTACAATGAGCAGTTCTTC. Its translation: CASSFGAGGPRSYNEQFF.

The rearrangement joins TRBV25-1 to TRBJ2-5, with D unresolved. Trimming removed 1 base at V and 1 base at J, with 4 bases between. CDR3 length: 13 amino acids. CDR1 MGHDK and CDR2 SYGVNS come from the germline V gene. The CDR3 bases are TGTGCCAGCAGTGAATCATTCCAAGAGACCCAGTACTTC. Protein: CASSESFQETQYF.

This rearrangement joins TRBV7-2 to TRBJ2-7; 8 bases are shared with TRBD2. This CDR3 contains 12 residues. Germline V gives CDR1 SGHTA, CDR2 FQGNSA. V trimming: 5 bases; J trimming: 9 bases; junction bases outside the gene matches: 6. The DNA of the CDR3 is TGTGCCAGCAGCGTTGCGGGGGGAATGCAGTACTTC. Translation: CASSVAGGMQYF.

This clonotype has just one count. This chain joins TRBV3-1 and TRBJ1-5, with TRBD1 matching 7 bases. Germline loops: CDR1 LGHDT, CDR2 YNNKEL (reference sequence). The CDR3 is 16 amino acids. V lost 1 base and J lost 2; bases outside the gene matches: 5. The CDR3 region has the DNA TGTGCCAGCAGCCAAGGACGAGACAGGGGCAATCAGCCCCAGCATTTT. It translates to CASSQGRDRGNQPQHF.

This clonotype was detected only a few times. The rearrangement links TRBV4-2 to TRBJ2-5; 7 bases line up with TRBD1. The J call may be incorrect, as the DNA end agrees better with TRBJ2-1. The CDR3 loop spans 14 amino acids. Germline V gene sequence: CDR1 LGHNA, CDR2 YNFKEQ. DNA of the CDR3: TGTGCCAGCAGCCAAGTGGGACAGCTTCATGAGCAGTTCTTC. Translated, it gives CASSQVGQLHEQFF.

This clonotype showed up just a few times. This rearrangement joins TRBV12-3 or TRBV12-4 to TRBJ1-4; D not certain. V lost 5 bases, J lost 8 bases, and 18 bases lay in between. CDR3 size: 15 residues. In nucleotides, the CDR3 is TGTGCCAGCAGTGCGGACGTACCCTGGGAAGAAAAACTGTTTTTT. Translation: CASSADVPWEEKLFF.

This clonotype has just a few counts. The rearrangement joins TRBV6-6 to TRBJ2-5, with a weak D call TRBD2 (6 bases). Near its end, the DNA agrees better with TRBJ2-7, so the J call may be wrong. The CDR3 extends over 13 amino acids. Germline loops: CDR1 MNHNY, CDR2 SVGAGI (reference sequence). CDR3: CAHRAGISYEQYF. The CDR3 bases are TGTGCCCATCGGGCGGGGATCTCCTACGAGCAGTACTTC.

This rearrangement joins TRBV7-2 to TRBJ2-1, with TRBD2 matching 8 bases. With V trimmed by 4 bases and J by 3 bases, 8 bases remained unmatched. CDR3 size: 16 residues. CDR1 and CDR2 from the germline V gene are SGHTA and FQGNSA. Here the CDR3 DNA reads TGTGCCAGCAGCTCACTAGCGGAGGGTGACTACAATGAGCAGTTCTTC. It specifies CASSSLAEGDYNEQFF.

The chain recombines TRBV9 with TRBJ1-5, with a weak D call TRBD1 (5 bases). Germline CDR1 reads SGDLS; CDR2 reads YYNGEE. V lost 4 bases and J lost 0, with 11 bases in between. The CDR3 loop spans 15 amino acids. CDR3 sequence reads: CASSPRGDSNQPQHF. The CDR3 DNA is TGTGCCAGCAGCCCTCGGGGGGATAGCAATCAGCCCCAGCATTTT.

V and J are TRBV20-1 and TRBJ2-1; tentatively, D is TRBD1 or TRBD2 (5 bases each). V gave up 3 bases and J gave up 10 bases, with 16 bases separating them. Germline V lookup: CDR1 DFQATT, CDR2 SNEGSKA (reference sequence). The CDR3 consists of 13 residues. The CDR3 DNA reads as TGCAGTGCTAGTACGGGGCTAGGAAACGAGCAGTTCTTC. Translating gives CSASTGLGNEQFF.

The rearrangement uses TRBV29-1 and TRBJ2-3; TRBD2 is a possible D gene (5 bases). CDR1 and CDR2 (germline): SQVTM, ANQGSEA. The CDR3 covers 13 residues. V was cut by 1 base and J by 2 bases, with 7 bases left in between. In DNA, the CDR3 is TGCAGCGTTGAAGTCGACTACACAGATACGCAGTATTTT. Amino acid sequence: CSVEVDYTDTQYF.

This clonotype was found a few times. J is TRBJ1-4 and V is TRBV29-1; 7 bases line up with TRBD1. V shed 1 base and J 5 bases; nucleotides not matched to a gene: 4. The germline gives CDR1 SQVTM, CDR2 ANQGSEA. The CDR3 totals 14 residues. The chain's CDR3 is CSVEGRDSNEKLFF. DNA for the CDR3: TGCAGCGTTGAAGGAAGGGACAGCAATGAAAAACTGTTTTTT.

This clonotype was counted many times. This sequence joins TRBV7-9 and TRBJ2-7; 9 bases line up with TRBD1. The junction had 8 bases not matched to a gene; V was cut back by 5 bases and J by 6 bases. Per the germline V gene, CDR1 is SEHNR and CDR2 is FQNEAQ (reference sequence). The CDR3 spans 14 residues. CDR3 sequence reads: CASSQGQGRGEQYF. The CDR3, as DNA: TGTGCCAGCAGCCAGGGACAGGGCCGTGGCGAGCAGTACTTC.

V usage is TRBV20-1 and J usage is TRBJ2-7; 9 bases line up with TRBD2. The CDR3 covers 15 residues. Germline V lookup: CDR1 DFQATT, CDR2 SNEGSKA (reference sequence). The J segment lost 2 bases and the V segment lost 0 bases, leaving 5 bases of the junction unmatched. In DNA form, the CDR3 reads TGCAGTGCTAGAGATTTAGCGGGGGATGCCTACGAGCAGTACTTC. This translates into CSARDLAGDAYEQYF.

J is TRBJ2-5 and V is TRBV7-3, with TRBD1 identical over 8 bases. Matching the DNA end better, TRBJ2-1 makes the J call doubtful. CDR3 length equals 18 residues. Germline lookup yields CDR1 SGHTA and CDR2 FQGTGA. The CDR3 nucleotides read TGTGCCAGCAGCTTAGACGGGATAGGGACAGGAACAAACAATGAGCAGTTCTTC. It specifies CASSLDGIGTGTNNEQFF.

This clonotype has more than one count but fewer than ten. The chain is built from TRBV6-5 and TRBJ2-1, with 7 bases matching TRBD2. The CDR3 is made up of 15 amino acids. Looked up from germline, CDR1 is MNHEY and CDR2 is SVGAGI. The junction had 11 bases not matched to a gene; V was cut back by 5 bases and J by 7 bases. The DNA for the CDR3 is TGTGCCAGCAGTACAGTGCGGGAGTATAGGAATGAGCAGTTCTTC. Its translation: CASSTVREYRNEQFF.

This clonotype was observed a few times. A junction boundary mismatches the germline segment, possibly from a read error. The CDR3, as DNA: TGTGCCAGTAGCTTGCACCTTAATGAAAAACTGTTTTTT. As protein: CASSLHLNEKLFF. This sequence joins TRBV11-2 and TRBJ1-4; no definite D call. From germline, CDR1 is SGHAT and CDR2 FQNNGV. The CDR3 extends over 13 amino acids. Supplemented by reference TRBV11-2 and TRBJ1-4, the full variable domain reads EAGVAQSPRYKIIEKRQSVAFWCNPISGHATLYWYQQILGQGPKLLIQFQNNGVVDDSQLPKDRFSAERLKGVDSTLKIQPAKLEDSAVYLCASSLHLNEKLFFGSGTQLSVL.

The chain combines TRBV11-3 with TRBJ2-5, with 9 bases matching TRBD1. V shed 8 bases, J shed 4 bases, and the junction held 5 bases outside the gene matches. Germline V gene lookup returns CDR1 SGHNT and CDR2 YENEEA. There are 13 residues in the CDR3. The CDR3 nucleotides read TGTGCCAGCCGACAGGGGGTAGGAGAGACCCAGTACTTC. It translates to CASRQGVGETQYF.

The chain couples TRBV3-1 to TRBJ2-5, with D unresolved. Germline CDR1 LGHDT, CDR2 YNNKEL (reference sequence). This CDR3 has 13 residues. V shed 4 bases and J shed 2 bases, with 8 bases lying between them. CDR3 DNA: TGTGCCAGCAGCCCTAACGGGCAAGAGACCCAGTACTTC. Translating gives CASSPNGQETQYF.

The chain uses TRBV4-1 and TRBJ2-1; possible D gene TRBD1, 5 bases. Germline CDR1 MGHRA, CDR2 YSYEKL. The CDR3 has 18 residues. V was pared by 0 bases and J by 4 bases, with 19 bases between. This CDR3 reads CASSQDPPGLLGYNEQFF. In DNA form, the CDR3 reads TGCGCCAGCAGCCAAGATCCCCCAGGGCTACTGGGGTACAATGAGCAGTTCTTC.

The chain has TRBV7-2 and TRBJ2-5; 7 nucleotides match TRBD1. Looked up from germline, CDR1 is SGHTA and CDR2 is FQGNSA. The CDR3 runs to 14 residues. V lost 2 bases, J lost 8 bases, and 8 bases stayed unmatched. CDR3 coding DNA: TGTGCCAGCAGCTTAACAGGGGTTGTGGTCACCCAGTACTTC. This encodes CASSLTGVVVTQYF.

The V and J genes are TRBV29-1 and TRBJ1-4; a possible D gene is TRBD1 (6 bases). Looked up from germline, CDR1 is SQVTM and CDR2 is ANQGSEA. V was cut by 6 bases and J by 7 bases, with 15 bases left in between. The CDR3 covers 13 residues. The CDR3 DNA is TGCAGCGTAGAGGGCCAGGGGAGTGAAAAACTGTTTTTT. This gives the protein CSVEGQGSEKLFF.

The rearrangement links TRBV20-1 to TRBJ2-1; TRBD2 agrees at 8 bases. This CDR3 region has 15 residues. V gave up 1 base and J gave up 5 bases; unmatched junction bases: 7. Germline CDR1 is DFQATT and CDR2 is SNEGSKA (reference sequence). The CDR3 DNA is TGCAGTGCTAGAGGGAATAGCGGGGAGGACAATGAGCAGTTCTTC. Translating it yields CSARGNSGEDNEQFF.

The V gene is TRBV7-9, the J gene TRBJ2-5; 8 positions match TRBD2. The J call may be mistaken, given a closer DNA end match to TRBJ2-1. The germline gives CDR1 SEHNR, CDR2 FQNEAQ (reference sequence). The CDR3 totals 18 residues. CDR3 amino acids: CASSLSPPSGSEDGEQFF. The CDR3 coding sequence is TGTGCCAGCAGCCTATCCCCGCCAAGCGGGAGCGAGGACGGTGAGCAGTTCTTC.

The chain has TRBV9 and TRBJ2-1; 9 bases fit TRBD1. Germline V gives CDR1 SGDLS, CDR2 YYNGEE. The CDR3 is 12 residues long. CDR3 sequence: CIQGASYNEQFF. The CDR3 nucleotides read TGTATACAGGGGGCGTCCTACAATGAGCAGTTCTTC.